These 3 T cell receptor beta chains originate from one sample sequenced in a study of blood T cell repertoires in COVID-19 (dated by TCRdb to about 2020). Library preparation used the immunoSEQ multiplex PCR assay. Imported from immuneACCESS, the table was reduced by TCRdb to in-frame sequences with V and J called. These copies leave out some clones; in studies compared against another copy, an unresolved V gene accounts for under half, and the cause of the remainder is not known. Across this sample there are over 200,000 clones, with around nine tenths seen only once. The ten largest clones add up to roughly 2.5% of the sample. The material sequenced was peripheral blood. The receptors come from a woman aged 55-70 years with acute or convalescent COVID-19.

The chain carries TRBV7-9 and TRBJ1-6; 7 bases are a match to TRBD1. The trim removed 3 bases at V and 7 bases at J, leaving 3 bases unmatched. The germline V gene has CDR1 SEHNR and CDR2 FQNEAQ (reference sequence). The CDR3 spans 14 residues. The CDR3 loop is CASSFQGDNSPLHF. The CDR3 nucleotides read TGTGCCAGCAGCTTTCAGGGGGACAATTCACCCCTCCACTTT.

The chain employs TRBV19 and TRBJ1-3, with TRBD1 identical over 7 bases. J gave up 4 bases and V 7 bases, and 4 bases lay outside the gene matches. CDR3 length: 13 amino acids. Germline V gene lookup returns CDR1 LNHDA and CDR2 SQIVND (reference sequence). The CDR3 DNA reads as TGTGCCAGTAAAGACAGGGAAGGAAACACCATATATTTT. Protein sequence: CASKDREGNTIYF.

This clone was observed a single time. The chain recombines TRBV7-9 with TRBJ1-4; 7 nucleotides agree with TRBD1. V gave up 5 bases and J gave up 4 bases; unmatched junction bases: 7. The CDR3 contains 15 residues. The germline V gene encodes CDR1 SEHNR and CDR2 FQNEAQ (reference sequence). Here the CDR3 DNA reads TGTGCCAGCAGCCCAACAGGGGAAGGTAATGAAAAACTGTTTTTT. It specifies CASSPTGEGNEKLFF. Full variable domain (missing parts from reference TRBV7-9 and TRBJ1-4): DTGVSQNPRHKITKRGQNVTFRCDPISEHNRLYWYRQTLGQGPEFLTYFQNEAQLEKSRLLSDRFSAERPKGSFSTLEIQRTEQGDSAMYLCASSPTGEGNEKLFFGSGTQLSVL.